This is a list of T cell receptor beta chains from one sample in a study of T-cell memory formation after mild COVID-19. Using its own MiXCR run on the 5' RACE reads, TCRdb lists one record per CDR3 protein. The sample contains about half a million distinct CDR3 sequences, roughly 18% of which appear only once. Sequencing was done on a sample of PBMCs or a T cell subset sorted from them (not recorded which). The receptors stem from an adult woman who had mild COVID-19 (a few samples of this study predate the infection). Cell type and time point are not known. Each CDR3 is given with its conserved first and last residue. A D gene is named only where the DNA matches it firmly. Expanded clones are given a class, and other clones once, few, many or no size at all.

clone size	V gene	J gene	D gene	CDR3 protein	CDR3 DNA
.	TRBV14	TRBJ1-1	.	CASSQDFGLMNTEAFF	TGTGCCAGCAGCCAAGATTTCGGCCTCATGAACACTGAAGCTTTCTTT
.	TRBV29-1	TRBJ1-2	.	CSVAGGNAGYGYTF	TGCAGCGTTGCGGGGGGCAACGCAGGCTATGGCTACACCTTC
few	TRBV7-9	TRBJ1-2	TRBD1	CASGEQGGDGYTF	TGTGCCAGCGGCGAACAGGGGGGAGATGGCTACACCTTC
.	TRBV19	TRBJ1-1	TRBD1	CASRARGPRTEAFF	TGTGCCAGTAGGGCGAGGGGGCCGAGAACTGAAGCTTTCTTT
.	TRBV11-2	TRBJ1-3	TRBD1	CATEEMRGPGNTIYF	TGTGCCACCGAGGAGATGAGGGGGCCCGGAAACACCATATATTTT
few	TRBV11-3	TRBJ2-3	TRBD2	CASIGGRADTQYF	TGTGCCAGCATAGGCGGGAGGGCAGATACGCAGTATTTT
.	TRBV9	TRBJ2-1	.	CASSADISGSYNEQFF	TGTGCCAGCAGCGCAGACATAAGCGGGTCCTACAATGAGCAGTTCTTC
many	TRBV7-2	TRBJ2-3	TRBD2	CASSRTGGGTDTQYF	TGTGCCAGCAGCCGCACCGGGGGGGGCACAGATACGCAGTATTTT
.	TRBV30	TRBJ1-1	TRBD1	CAWSGPTGVNTEAFF	TGTGCCTGGAGCGGCCCAACAGGGGTCAACACTGAAGCTTTCTTT
.	TRBV7-9	TRBJ2-5	.	CASSSLSIQGGTYQETQYF	TGTGCCAGCAGCTCCCTTTCGATTCAAGGGGGGACGTACCAAGAGACCCAGTACTTC
.	TRBV9	TRBJ2-3	.	CASSRSLGLGTDTQYF	TGTGCCAGCAGCAGGAGTCTAGGGTTGGGGACAGATACGCAGTATTTT